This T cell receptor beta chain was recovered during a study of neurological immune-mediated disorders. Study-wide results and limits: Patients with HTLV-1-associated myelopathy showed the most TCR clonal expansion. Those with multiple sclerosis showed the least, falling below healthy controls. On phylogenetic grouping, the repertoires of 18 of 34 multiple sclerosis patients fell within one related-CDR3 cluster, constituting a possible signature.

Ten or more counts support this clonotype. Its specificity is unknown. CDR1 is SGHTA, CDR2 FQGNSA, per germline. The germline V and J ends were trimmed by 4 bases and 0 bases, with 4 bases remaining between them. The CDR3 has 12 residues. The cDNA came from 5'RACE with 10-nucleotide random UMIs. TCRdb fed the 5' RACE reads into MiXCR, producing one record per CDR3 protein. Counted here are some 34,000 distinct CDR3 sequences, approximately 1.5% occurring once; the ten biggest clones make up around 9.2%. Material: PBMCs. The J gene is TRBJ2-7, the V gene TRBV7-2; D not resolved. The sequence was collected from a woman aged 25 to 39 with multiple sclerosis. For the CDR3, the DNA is TGTGCCAGCAGCTACCTCTCCTACGAGCAGTACTTC. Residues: CASSYLSYEQYF. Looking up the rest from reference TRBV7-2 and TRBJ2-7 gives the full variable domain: GAGVSQSPSNKVTEKGKDVELRCDPISGHTALYWYRQSLGQGLEFLIYFQGNSAPDKSGLPSDRFSAERTGGSVSTLTIQRTQQEDSAVYLCASSYLSYEQYFGPGTRLTVT.